This T cell receptor beta chain was recorded in a study of shared clonotypes between healthy human individuals. The study, taken as a whole, reports: The donor pool, a small one, limited the genetic and exposure-history diversity represented.

CDR1 is MNHEY and CDR2 is SMNVEV in the germline V gene (reference sequence). CDR3 size: 15 residues. The ends lost 5 bases at V and 4 bases at J; junction bases unmatched: 11. Donors were Caucasian adults residing in Nashville, Tennessee, USA. About this clone: As yet, its antigen is unknown.

Execution of the assay was at deep level. Produced via immunoSEQ multiplex PCR; TCRdb's table is partial and in-frame only. The table includes fewer than 600,000 clones, roughly 83% detected once. This chain links TRBV27 with TRBJ2-7; 7 bases match TRBD1. The source is a middle-aged woman in good health. Some clones in this sample may be carry-over from other donors' samples. Material: PBMCs. The CDR3 bases are TGTGCCAGCAGTATAGACGGGACAGCCTTATACGAGCAGTACTTC. It codes for CASSIDGTALYEQYF.